This T cell receptor (beta chain) stems from a study of CD8+CD57+ T cells in acquired aplastic anemia. From germline, CDR1 is KGHDR and CDR2 SFDVKD. The V gene lost 5 bases and the J gene lost 2 bases, with 15 bases spanning the gap. This CDR3 has 16 residues. The authors sequenced patients whose flow cytometry had shown CD8+CD57+ cell expansion. Investigators profiled TCR beta VDJ and CDR3 from genomic DNA template. TCRdb reprocessed the reads with MiXCR, giving one entry per CDR3 protein. The repertoire holds about 180,000 distinct CDR3 sequences, with approximately 48% as singletons. Material: sorted CD4+, CD8+, or CD8+CD57+ T cells (not recorded which) from PBMCs. This chain uses TRBV24-1 with TRBJ2-1; unclear D gene. The clonotype was recovered from a human donor with aplastic anemia. CDR3 loop: CATSATNRAAYNEQFF. Written as DNA, the CDR3 is TGTGCCACCAGTGCAACCAACCGGGCCGCCTACAATGAGCAGTTCTTC.